This TCR beta chain came from a study of blood T cell repertoires in COVID-19. Study-level information: The United States, Italy and Spain provided the acute and convalescent COVID-19 samples.

To note about this clone: The sample has other DNA sequences that encode this CDR3 too.

Profiled with immunoSEQ multiplex PCR; TCRdb holds only in-frame clones, not every one. The sample shows around 250,000 clones, approximately 90% of them seen only once. Membership in each cohort depended on participant-reported clinical history. The study counted Cohort 3 donors as recovered given two negative PCRs, clearance, or symptom resolution. This clonotype was obtained from a young man who had recovered from COVID-19. The sequenced material came from PBMCs or T cells enriched from blood (not recorded which).

As DNA, the CDR3 is TGTGCCTGGAGTGTACAGGCCAATCAGCCCCAGCATTTT. It yields the protein CAWSVQANQPQHF. The chain is built from TRBV30 and TRBJ1-5; D may be TRBD1 (5 bases). The CDR3 consists of 13 residues. V was cut by 0 bases and J by 3 bases, with 6 bases left in between. Germline assignment: CDR1 GTSNPN and CDR2 SVGIG (reference sequence).